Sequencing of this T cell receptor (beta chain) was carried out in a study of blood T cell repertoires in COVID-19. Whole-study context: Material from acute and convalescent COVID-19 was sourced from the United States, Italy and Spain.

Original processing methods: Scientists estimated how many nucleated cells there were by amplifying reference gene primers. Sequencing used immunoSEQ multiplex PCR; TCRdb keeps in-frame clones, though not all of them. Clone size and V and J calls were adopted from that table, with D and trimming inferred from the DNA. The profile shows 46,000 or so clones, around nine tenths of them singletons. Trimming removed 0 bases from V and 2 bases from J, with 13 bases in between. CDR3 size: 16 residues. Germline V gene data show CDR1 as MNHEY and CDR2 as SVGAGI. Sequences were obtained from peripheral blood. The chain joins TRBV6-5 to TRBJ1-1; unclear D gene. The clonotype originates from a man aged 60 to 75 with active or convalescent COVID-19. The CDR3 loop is CASSYSQRTGNTEAFF. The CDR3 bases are TGTGCCAGCAGTTACTCACAACGGACGGGAAACACTGAAGCTTTCTTT.